The 5 T cell receptor beta chains presented below share a single source sample, sequenced in a study of OX40 agonist ivuxolimab in advanced cancers. Repertoires were generated with immunoSEQ multiplex PCR, while TCRdb's copy carries only in-frame clones and drops some. The sample records 60,000 to 75,000 clones, 84% being singletons. The material sequenced was CD4+ or CD8+ T cells sorted from blood, taken in a trial of the OX40 agonist ivuxolimab. The source of these receptors is an adult with an advanced solid tumor such as melanoma, head and neck, liver or kidney cancer.

This clone has just a few counts. This rearrangement joins TRBV4-3 to TRBJ1-5; 10 bases fit TRBD1. V lost 1 base, J lost 1 base, and 13 bases stayed unmatched. CDR1 LGHNA and CDR2 YSLEER come from the germline V gene. The CDR3 loop spans 20 amino acids. The CDR3 is CASSQGSRGVGQGSNQPQHF. CDR3 DNA sequence: TGCGCCAGCAGCCAAGGGTCACGAGGGGTGGGACAGGGGAGCAATCAGCCCCAGCATTTT.

This chain joins TRBV18 and TRBJ2-1; possible D gene TRBD1, 6 bases. V was cut by 0 bases and J by 5 bases, with 14 bases left in between. CDR1 is KGHSH, CDR2 LQKENI, per germline. The CDR3 loop spans 16 amino acids. For the CDR3, the DNA is TGTGCCAGCTCACCACCGAACACAGGGAACGACAATGAGCAGTTCTTC. This gives the protein CASSPPNTGNDNEQFF. The whole variable domain, filled in from reference TRBV18 and TRBJ2-1, reads NAGVMQNPRHLVRRRGQEARLRCSPMKGHSHVYWYRQLPEEGLKFMVYLQKENIIDESGMPKERFSAEFPKEGPSILRIQQVVRGDSAAYFCASSPPNTGNDNEQFFGPGTRLTVL.

The V gene is TRBV18, the J gene TRBJ2-5; either TRBD1 or TRBD2 may fit D (5 bases each). Trimming took off 6 bases at V and 1 base at J, with 15 bases between the two ends. CDR3 length: 15 residues. Germline CDR1 is KGHSH and CDR2 is LQKENI. CDR3 nucleotides: TGTGCCAGCTCCCCCTGGGCCGGGGCCCAAGAGACCCAGTACTTC. Its translation: CASSPWAGAQETQYF.

This rearrangement joins TRBV5-1 to TRBJ2-6; D is undetermined. Germline V gene sequence: CDR1 SGHRS, CDR2 YFSETQ. The CDR3 consists of 14 residues. Trimming cost V 0 bases and J 4 bases, with 5 bases left between them. The CDR3 protein is CASSLAPGANVLTF. CDR3 sequence (DNA): TGCGCCAGCAGCTTGGCCCCAGGGGCCAACGTCCTGACTTTC.

This chain links TRBV4-2 with TRBJ1-3; perhaps TRBD1 as D (5 bases). Germline V gives CDR1 LGHNA, CDR2 YNFKEQ. The V end lost 5 bases, the J end lost 0 bases, and 11 bases lay between the germline ends. The CDR3 is made up of 15 amino acids. The CDR3 DNA sequence: TGTGCCAGCAGCGAGGGACTCCACTCTGGAAACACCATATATTTT. Protein product: CASSEGLHSGNTIYF.